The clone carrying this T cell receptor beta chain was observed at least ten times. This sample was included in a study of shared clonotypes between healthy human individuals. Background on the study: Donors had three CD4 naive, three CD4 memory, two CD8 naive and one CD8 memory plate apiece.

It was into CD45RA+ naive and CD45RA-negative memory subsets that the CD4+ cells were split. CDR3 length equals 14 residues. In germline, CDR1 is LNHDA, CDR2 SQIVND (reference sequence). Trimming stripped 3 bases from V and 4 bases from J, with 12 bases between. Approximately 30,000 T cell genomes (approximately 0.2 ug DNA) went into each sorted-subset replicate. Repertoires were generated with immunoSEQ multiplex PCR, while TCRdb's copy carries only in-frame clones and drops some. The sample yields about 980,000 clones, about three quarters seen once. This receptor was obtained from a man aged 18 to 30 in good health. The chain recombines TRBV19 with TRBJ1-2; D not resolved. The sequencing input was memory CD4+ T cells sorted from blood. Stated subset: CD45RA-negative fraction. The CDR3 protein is CASSMIPGLYGYTF. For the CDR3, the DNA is TGTGCCAGTAGTATGATCCCAGGCCTCTATGGCTACACCTTC.